This T cell receptor beta chain was retrieved from a study of shared clonotypes between healthy human individuals (TCRdb year 2020). Looking at the study overall: The cohort included three men and a couple of women between 18 and 49 years of age. To increase sequencing depth and limit assay-specific biases, different laboratories used diverse techniques to prepare libraries and sequence TCR repertoires. For each donor, three plates each were used for CD4 naive and CD4 memory, two plates were used for CD8 naive, and one plate was used for CD8 memory. The study deeply sequenced blood TCR repertoires of five healthy adults to estimate repertoire size and the extent of clonotype sharing between individuals. Leukapheresis yielded between about 0.9 and 10 billion PBMCs per donor.

The germline V gene sets CDR1 to SGHAT and CDR2 to FQNNGV. Compared with germline, V lacks 6 bases and J lacks 0 bases; bases without a gene match: 5. The CDR3, from cysteine to phenylalanine, totals 16 residues. CDR3 DNA is the only sequence kept; it has 48 bases, read in frame from the first base. Donors were healthy HIV-negative adults with no recently reported acute infections or vaccinations. All donors were Caucasian adults living in Nashville, Tennessee, USA. CD4+ T cells were enriched by magnetic negative selection; naive cells were then positively selected on CD45RA, and the negative fraction formed the memory subset. Blood was collected by leukapheresis, and PBMCs were isolated by Ficoll-Histopaque density gradient centrifugation and then cryopreserved in liquid nitrogen vapor phase. Analytical flow cytometry was used to check the purity and quantity of each magnetically sorted T cell population. Each sorted fraction had its genomic DNA isolated and then quantified by UV absorbance on a Nanodrop 2000c.

The study at large found these results: Incomplete sequencing was indicated by rarefaction of sorted-subset datasets, despite the large sequencing depth. Pairwise subsampling led to the expectation that sequencing depth would affect the degree of clonotype sharing among donors. Naive subsets generally had larger estimated clonotype richness than memory subsets did. The genetic and exposure-history diversity represented was limited by the small number of donors. Clonotypes shared by all four sorted-subset donors showed higher generation probabilities than non-shared clonotypes. Sampling was restricted to blood, and TCR repertoires in tissues likely differ from the TCR repertoires found in blood. Sharing across a few donors was observed for about 5% of naive CD4, about 3.2% of naive CD8, around 2.5% of memory CD4, and approximately 0.41% of memory CD8 clonotypes.

Using the deep immunoSEQ assay, TCR CDR3 regions were amplified from genomic DNA by multiplex PCR. For each cell subset, the extracted genomic DNA was distributed evenly across all wells of several immunoSEQ 96-well plates, and each plate served as one replicate. For sorted subsets, each replicate PCR was loaded with 200 ng genomic DNA, equivalent to 25,000 to 35,000 T cell genomes. Purified libraries were measured with a Qubit 3.0 fluorometer, size-checked on a Bioanalyzer 2100, and measured again with the KAPA Library Quantification kit. Every immunoSEQ 96-well plate was sequenced on a dedicated single-read 150-cycle Illumina NextSeq 550 flow cell. Per the authors' processing: Because the immunoSEQ output included only junctional sequences and no quality scores, the filtering could not be the same as the filtering used for full-length reads. To assign V/J genes and CDR3, sequences were annotated using PyIR, a Python wrapper for IgBLAST v1.9, with IMGT germline references. Reads were removed for weak V/J assignments (E-value above 1e-6), missing CDR3, stop codons, out-of-frame junctions, or ambiguous translated residues. V3J clonotypes were defined as sequences sharing an identical inferred V gene, J gene, and CDR3 amino acid sequence. Percentage overlap between repertoires was calculated by dividing the number of shared unique clonotypes by the size of the smaller repertoire. Richness of each repertoire was evaluated using RTK rarefaction, the Chao1 estimator, and Recon v2.1 estimates of unobserved clonotypes. Generation probabilities were computed with OLGA for all TCRbeta clonotypes obtained by the gDNA method from several donors. As stored in TCRdb, this immuneACCESS dataset retains in-frame rearrangements with V and J assigned. A fraction of the clones does not appear; measured against another copy, unresolved V genes explain less than half of the discrepancy, and the remainder lacks a known reason. D and trimming come from the DNA, and the V and J calls and clone size come from that table. The sample records about 960,000 clones, 76% of which are singletons. The top ten clones comprise roughly 1.5% of the sample.

A word on this clone: Which antigen it targets is not known. Base-call qualities are not available, and no considerably larger clone is one nucleotide away. Distinct nucleotide sequences in the sample also encode this CDR3.

Sequencing input: memory CD4+ T cells sorted from blood. Reading the label with the study, this specimen's cell subset or site is: CD45RA-negative fraction. This receptor was taken from a man aged 18 to 35 in good health. This chain joins TRBV11-2 to TRBJ2-6, with 7 middle bases fitting TRBD1. The CDR3 protein: CASSLTGPSGANVLTF. The nucleotides read TGTGCCAGCAGTCTGACAGGGCCCTCTGGGGCCAACGTCCTGACTTTC.